The rows below give T cell receptor beta chains drawn from one sample of a study of a mutant IDH1 vaccine in newly diagnosed glioma. Measured with immunoSEQ multiplex PCR; TCRdb has only the in-frame clones, and not every one. Of roughly 32,000 clones in the sample, over 60% were seen once. The specimen comprised peripheral blood mononuclear cells (PBMCs), sampled from a glioma patient treated with radiotherapy, temozolomide or both. These receptors came from a man between 45 and 60 years old with glioma. Some clones in this sample may be carry-over from other donors' samples. Both conserved end residues are part of each CDR3. The D gene is left open where the match is weak. A clone size is listed for some rows: how often the clone was seen (once, few, many), or a class if it is expanded.

D gene,clone size,J gene,V gene,CDR3 DNA,CDR3 protein
TRBD2,medium-sized,TRBJ2-3,TRBV6-1,TGTGCCAGCAGTGAAGCTAGCGGGAGCCCAGATACGCAGTATTTT,CASSEASGSPDTQYF
.,.,TRBJ1-1,TRBV19,TGTGCTAGTAGACTCGGAACCCCAGGGAGTGAAGCTTTCTTT,CASRLGTPGSEAFF
.,.,TRBJ2-7,TRBV7-8,TGTGCCAGCAGCTTCCCGGACTACGAGCAGTACTTC,CASSFPDYEQYF
TRBD2,.,TRBJ2-7,TRBV7-9,TGTGCCAGCAGCTCCGGACTAGCGGAGTCCTACGAGCAGTACTTC,CASSSGLAESYEQYF
TRBD1,few,TRBJ1-4,TRBV19,TGTGCCAGTAGTCCCCGACAGGGTCAAGAAAAACTGTTTTTT,CASSPRQGQEKLFF
.,once,TRBJ1-5,TRBV27,TGTGCCAGCAGTTCCCCGGCGGGAGGCAATCAGCCCCAGCATTTT,CASSSPAGGNQPQHF
TRBD1,.,TRBJ1-1,TRBV29-1,TGCAGCGTTCCAGGGGGCGGAATGGCTGAAGCTTTCTTT,CSVPGGGMAEAFF
TRBD1,.,TRBJ1-6,TRBV20-1,TGCAGCTACAGGGGGATGGAGTCCCTCCACTTT,CSYRGMESLHF
TRBD2,.,TRBJ2-1,TRBV30,TGTGCCTGCAGACTAGCGGGGGGGCCTTATGAGCAGTTCTTC,CACRLAGGPYEQFF
TRBD1,once,TRBJ2-7,TRBV19,TGTGCCAGCCGGGACAGGGGACTGGGCGGCTACGAGCAGTACTTC,CASRDRGLGGYEQYF
TRBD1,.,TRBJ2-7,TRBV2,TGTGCCAGCAATCCCGGGGGACAGGGCTCAAGCGAGCAGTACTTC,CASNPGGQGSSEQYF
.,.,TRBJ1-1,TRBV11-3,TGTGCCAGCAGCTTAGATCCAACAGGGAACACTGAAGCTTTCTTT,CASSLDPTGNTEAFF
.,.,TRBJ1-2,TRBV6-1,TGTGCCAGCAGTGAAAGTCCTGCAGGCTATGGCTACACCTTC,CASSESPAGYGYTF
.,few,TRBJ1-5,TRBV7-3,TGTGCCAGCAGCTTAAGTAGGGATCAGCCCCAGCATTTT,CASSLSRDQPQHF
TRBD1,.,TRBJ1-2,TRBV5-1,TGCGCCAGCAGCTTGAGGGACAGCCACTATGGCTACACCTTC,CASSLRDSHYGYTF
TRBD2,.,TRBJ2-1,TRBV29-1,TGCAGCGTTGAGCCTAGCGGGATTGAGCAGTTCTTC,CSVEPSGIEQFF
.,.,TRBJ1-3,TRBV19,TGTGCCAGTAGTATGGGGGAACTTGTTGGAAACACCATATATTTT,CASSMGELVGNTIYF
.,few,TRBJ1-1,TRBV7-2,TGTGCCAGCAGCTTAGTGGGTGGGAACACTGAAGCTTTCTTT,CASSLVGGNTEAFF
.,few,TRBJ1-2,TRBV6-1,TGTGCCAGCACCCTACAGCGGGATGGCTACACCTTC,CASTLQRDGYTF
.,.,TRBJ1-2,TRBV6-1,TGTGCCAGCAGGGCCTACGAGGGTCTCTATGGCTACACCTTC,CASRAYEGLYGYTF
TRBD1,.,TRBJ1-1,TRBV5-1,TGCGCCAGCAGCCGGGGACAGCCGGGGGGCACTGAAGCTTTCTTT,CASSRGQPGGTEAFF
.,medium-sized,TRBJ1-4,TRBV4-1,TGCGCCAGCAGCCAATTGGACGAGGAGGCTAATGAAAAACTGTTTTTT,CASSQLDEEANEKLFF
.,.,TRBJ1-4,TRBV28,TGTGCCAGCAGTTTTAGGGGGGGGCGAGAAAAACTGTTTTTT,CASSFRGGREKLFF
.,.,TRBJ1-4,TRBV25-1,TGTGCCAGCAGTGAATTTGGGGTTGAAAAACTGTTTTTT,CASSEFGVEKLFF
TRBD2,.,TRBJ2-7,TRBV4-1,TGCGCCAGCAGCCAGGATACGACTAGCGGCTCCTACGAGCAGTACTTC,CASSQDTTSGSYEQYF
TRBD1,.,TRBJ2-3,TRBV6-8,TGTGCCAGCAGGAAGAAGGGGGACAGGGGACTGGGTGATACGCAGTATTTT,CASRKKGDRGLGDTQYF
.,.,TRBJ1-1,TRBV5-6,TGTGCCAGCAGCTTTGGACAGACCGAAGCTTTCTTT,CASSFGQTEAFF
.,.,TRBJ1-4,TRBV5-8,TGTGCCAGCAGCCTCACCAGGGGTACTAATGAAAAACTGTTTTTT,CASSLTRGTNEKLFF
.,.,TRBJ1-2,TRBV25-1,TGTGCCAGCAGTGCGTCCGGGACGGTAAACTATGGCTACACCTTC,CASSASGTVNYGYTF
.,.,TRBJ1-5,TRBV19,TGTGCCAGTAGTACCGGGGAGTATCAGCCCCAGCATTTT,CASSTGEYQPQHF
.,once,TRBJ2-3,TRBV2,TGTGCCGCAGCGAGGACAGATACGCAGTATTTT,CAAARTDTQYF
TRBD1,.,TRBJ1-4,TRBV7-2,TGTGCCAGCAGGTTAGGGGCCGGACAGGGTATAGAAAAACTGTTTTTT,CASRLGAGQGIEKLFF
.,.,TRBJ2-5,TRBV7-7,TGTGCCAGCAGCTTTAGTGGCAGGGAGGAGACCCAGTACTTC,CASSFSGREETQYF
TRBD2,.,TRBJ2-7,TRBV19,TGTGCCAGTAGCCGCGGGACTAGCGGGAGTCTTGGGCAGTACTTC,CASSRGTSGSLGQYF
TRBD1,.,TRBJ1-5,TRBV19,TGTGCCAGTAACTCCGGACAGGGGGCAGGGCAGCCCCAGCATTTT,CASNSGQGAGQPQHF
.,.,TRBJ1-3,TRBV6-5,TGTGCCAGCAGGGGGGGAGGGGTCTCTGGAAACACCATATATTTT,CASRGGGVSGNTIYF
TRBD1,.,TRBJ1-2,TRBV27,TGTGCCAGCAGTTCGATAGACAGGGATGATGGCTACACCTTC,CASSSIDRDDGYTF
TRBD1,.,TRBJ2-7,TRBV7-2,TGTGCCAGCAGCGGAACAGGGGCCAACTACGAGCAGTACTTC,CASSGTGANYEQYF
.,.,TRBJ1-1,TRBV10-3,TGTGCCACCGGATCTCCATTAGGGGCTGAAGCTTTCTTT,CATGSPLGAEAFF
.,.,TRBJ2-3,TRBV9,TGTGCCAGCAGCGTACTTAGTCGACAGGAGGGGCGATTAGCAGATACGCAGTATTTT,CASSVLSRQEGRLADTQYF
TRBD2,.,TRBJ2-1,TRBV4-1,TGCGCCAGCAGCCAAGAAAGAACGGGAGGATTCAATGAGCAGTTCTTC,CASSQERTGGFNEQFF
TRBD1,.,TRBJ1-3,TRBV9,TGTGCCAGCAGCGAACAGGGGGCGGGGAGTGGAAACACCATATATTTT,CASSEQGAGSGNTIYF
.,.,TRBJ1-2,TRBV11-2,TGTGCCAGCAGCGCCCTTAGGAGGGGTGAGGGGGACTATGGCTACACCTTC,CASSALRRGEGDYGYTF
TRBD1,.,TRBJ1-2,TRBV2,TGTGCCAGCAGTGGGGAGCAGGGGACAGACTATGGCTACACCTTC,CASSGEQGTDYGYTF
.,once,TRBJ1-5,TRBV19,TGTGCCAGTAGGACAGGTGTCTCGCCCCAGCATTTT,CASRTGVSPQHF
.,.,TRBJ2-5,TRBV6-1,TGTGCCAGCAGTGTGGACATTGAGACCCAGTACTTC,CASSVDIETQYF
.,.,TRBJ1-1,TRBV6-5,TGTGCCAGCAGAGGTACCGGGAACACTGAAGCTTTCTTT,CASRGTGNTEAFF